Below, one TCR beta chain is given with its context. Its matching antigen is unknown. Those patients with uncontrolled infection, other autoimmune disease, pregnancy or lactation were excluded. Diagnoses were made from clinical symptoms, serum measures (thyroxine and TRAb), thyroid ultrasound and orbital computed tomography. Amplification of TCR beta CDR3 regions was performed using RNA transcripts as template. HTBI primers were employed in a first-round RT-PCR of the TCR CDR3. Each CDR3 protein is one row after TCRdb ran MiXCR on the multiplex PCR reads. The sample yields 450,000 to 700,000 distinct CDR3 sequences, just over 45% seen once. This entry comes from a study of T cells in Graves' hyperthyroidism and ophthalmopathy. Trimming cost V 1 base and J 4 bases, with 8 bases left between them. CDR1 is LGHNA and CDR2 is YNFKEQ in the germline V gene. The CDR3 consists of 14 residues. General study results and limits: The model predicted ophthalmopathy a median roughly 6.3 months before onset. Ophthalmopathy cases were set apart from stable hyperthyroidism by a 13 V-J model.

The sequenced sample consisted of peripheral blood or thyroid tissue (not recorded which). The receptor was derived from an adult woman with Graves' disease, either hyperthyroidism or ophthalmopathy (not recorded which). This chain joins TRBV4-2 and TRBJ1-5, with D unclear. The CDR3 sequence is CASSQALPNQPQHF. DNA of the CDR3: TGTGCCAGCAGCCAAGCGCTACCTAATCAGCCCCAGCATTTT.